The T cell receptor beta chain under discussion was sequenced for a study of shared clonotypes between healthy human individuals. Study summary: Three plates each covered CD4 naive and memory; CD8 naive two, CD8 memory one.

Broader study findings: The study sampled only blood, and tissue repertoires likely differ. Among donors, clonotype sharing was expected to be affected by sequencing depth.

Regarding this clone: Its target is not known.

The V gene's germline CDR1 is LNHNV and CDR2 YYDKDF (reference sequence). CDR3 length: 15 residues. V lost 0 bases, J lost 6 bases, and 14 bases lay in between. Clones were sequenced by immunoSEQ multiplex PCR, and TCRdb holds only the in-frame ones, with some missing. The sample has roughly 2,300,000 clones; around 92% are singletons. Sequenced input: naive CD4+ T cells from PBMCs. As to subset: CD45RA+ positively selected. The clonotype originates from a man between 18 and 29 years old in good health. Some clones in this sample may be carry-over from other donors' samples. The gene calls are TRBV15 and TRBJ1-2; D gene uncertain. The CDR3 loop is CATSRERAVVDGYTF. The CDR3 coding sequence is TGTGCCACCAGCAGAGAACGAGCCGTTGTTGATGGCTACACCTTC.